Following are 32 T cell receptor beta chains from one sample sequenced in a study of vaccination effects on CD4 cells after COVID-19. The data were produced by immunoSEQ multiplex PCR, yet TCRdb's version contains in-frame clones alone and is incomplete. The sample contains about 66,000 clones, approximately 76% of which appear only once. ViraFEST assay sequencing came after antigen-specific CD4+ T cells were expanded with viral peptide pools. The authors isolated CD4+ T cells after around 9 days of culture. It was two doses of either the BNT162b2 or mRNA-1273 vaccine that participants received. The antigens of these receptors remain unknown. The material was CD4+ T cells from PBMCs cultured with HCoV-OC43 spike peptides, obtained after COVID-19 vaccination. Specified subset: HCoV-OC43 spike overlapping peptide pool stimulation. The receptors here all came from a human donor who received a COVID-19 vaccine.

Only one count was recorded for this clone. V gene TRBV4-3 combines with J gene TRBJ2-1; either TRBD1 or TRBD2 may supply D (5 bases each). Germline CDR1 and CDR2: LGHNA and YSLEER. This CDR3 contains 15 residues. The V end lost 4 bases, the J end lost 9 bases, and 19 bases lay between the germline ends. The CDR3 protein is CASSPRGALRSEQFF. For the CDR3, the DNA is TGCGCCAGCAGCCCAAGGGGAGCCTTACGGAGTGAGCAGTTCTTC.

The chain is built from TRBV24-1 and TRBJ2-5; 9 nucleotides align to TRBD1. The CDR3 has 14 amino acids. Germline CDR1 KGHDR, CDR2 SFDVKD. With 7 bases clipped from V and 2 bases from J, the junction kept 4 bases outside the gene matches. The DNA for the CDR3 is TGTGCCACCAGAAGGACAGGGGAGCAAGAGACCCAGTACTTC. This codes for CATRRTGEQETQYF.

V usage is TRBV15 and J usage is TRBJ2-1; TRBD2 is a possible D gene (5 bases). V dropped 4 bases and J dropped 9 bases, with 13 bases sitting between them. The CDR3 sequence is 13 residues long. In germline, CDR1 is LNHNV, CDR2 YYDKDF (reference sequence). For the CDR3, the DNA is TGTGCCACCAGCATCAAACAGCGGAGTGAGCAGTTCTTC. This translates into CATSIKQRSEQFF.

The chain joins TRBV19 to TRBJ1-1; a weak D match, TRBD1 (6 bases). The germline V gene has CDR1 LNHDA and CDR2 SQIVND (reference sequence). Trimming took off 9 bases at V and 4 bases at J, with 12 bases between the two ends. This CDR3 contains 12 residues. The CDR3 loop is CASRQVGTEAFF. The CDR3 DNA follows: TGTGCCAGCAGACAGGTTGGCACTGAAGCTTTCTTT.

The J gene is TRBJ2-2, the V gene TRBV5-6; 9 nucleotides agree with TRBD1. V lost 3 bases to trimming and J lost 0 bases; unmatched junction nucleotides: 3. There are 16 residues in the CDR3. Germline V gene sequence: CDR1 SGHDT, CDR2 YYEEEE. The CDR3 sequence is CASSYGQGTNTGELFF. The CDR3 DNA reads as TGTGCCAGCAGCTACGGACAGGGGACGAACACCGGGGAGCTGTTTTTT.

The rearrangement uses TRBV5-5 and TRBJ1-5; maybe TRBD1 (5 bases). The V end lost 0 bases, the J end lost 8 bases, and 12 bases lay between the germline ends. CDR3 length: 14 residues. Germline V lookup: CDR1 SGHKS, CDR2 YYEKEE (reference sequence). In DNA form, the CDR3 reads TGTGCCAGCAGCTTGGTGGGCAGGGAGGAGCCCCAGCATTTT. This sequence encodes CASSLVGREEPQHF. Together with reference TRBV5-5 and TRBJ1-5, the CDR3 gives the full variable domain: DAGVTQSPTHLIKTRGQQVTLRCSPISGHKSVSWYQQVLGQGPQFIFQYYEKEERGRGNFPDRFSARQFPNYSSELNVNALLLGDSALYLCASSLVGREEPQHFGDGTRLSIL.

The chain employs TRBV5-1 and TRBJ2-6, with TRBD1 matching 9 bases. J gave up 3 bases and V 5 bases, and 9 bases lay outside the gene matches. The CDR3 runs to 17 residues. Germline V gives CDR1 SGHRS, CDR2 YFSETQ. CDR3 DNA sequence: TGCGCCAGCAGTCGTAGGACAGGGGATGTTGGGGCCAACGTCCTGACTTTC. Its translation is CASSRRTGDVGANVLTF.

This clone was found a few times. The chain employs TRBV6-5 and TRBJ2-1; tentatively, D is TRBD2 (5 bases). V shed 6 bases and J shed 10 bases, with 13 bases lying between them. Germline assignment: CDR1 MNHEY and CDR2 SVGAGI. This CDR3 region has 12 residues. CDR3 nucleotides: TGTGCCAGCAGGACCGAGGGTCGAGAGCAGTTCTTC. Protein product: CASRTEGREQFF.

The genes are TRBV4-3 and TRBJ1-5, with 7 bases identical to TRBD1. The CDR3 is made up of 14 amino acids. Germline V gene lookup returns CDR1 LGHNA and CDR2 YSLEER. Trimming took 3 bases from V and 2 from J; bases not matched to a gene: 1. The CDR3, as DNA: TGCGCCAGCAGCCACGACAGGGGCAATCAGCCCCAGCATTTT. It encodes CASSHDRGNQPQHF.

V gene TRBV5-1 combines with J gene TRBJ2-1, with a tentative D call TRBD2 (7 bases). V was trimmed by 4 bases and J by 4 bases, leaving 15 bases between them. This CDR3 comprises 15 residues. In germline, CDR1 is SGHRS, CDR2 YFSETQ. The CDR3, as DNA: TGCGCCAGCAGCCCGGGGGGCACAGAATACAATGAGCAGTTCTTC. This translates into CASSPGGTEYNEQFF.

This chain connects TRBV2 to TRBJ2-7, with 8 bases matching TRBD1. The CDR3 consists of 15 residues. The junction had 8 bases not matched to a gene; V was cut back by 4 bases and J by 3 bases. From germline, CDR1 is SNHLY and CDR2 FYNNEI. This CDR3 is CASSGATGVYYEQYV. DNA of the CDR3: TGTGCCAGCAGTGGAGCGACAGGGGTGTACTACGAGCAGTACGTC.

The chain joins TRBV9 to TRBJ2-1; 11 bases line up with TRBD2. The CDR3 runs 16 residues. The V gene's germline CDR1 is SGDLS and CDR2 YYNGEE. V was clipped by 0 bases and J by 8 bases; unmatched bases: 7. The CDR3, as DNA: TGTGCCAGCAGCGTAGGGAGTAGCGGGGGGGCCTATGAGCAGTTCTTC. This sequence encodes CASSVGSSGGAYEQFF.

This clone is classed as medium-sized. In the same sample, other DNA sequences code for this CDR3. The V call is TRBV4-2, the J call TRBJ2-5; D unresolved. This CDR3 region has 15 residues. Trimming removed 0 bases from V and 1 base from J, with 9 bases in between. The germline V gene has CDR1 LGHNA and CDR2 YNFKEQ. The CDR3 region is CASSQDGRVQETQYF. CDR3 DNA sequence: TGTGCCAGCAGCCAAGATGGTAGGGTCCAAGAGACCCAGTACTTC.

This clone has only a few counts. This sequence joins TRBV5-8 and TRBJ1-1; D is ambiguous. Germline CDR1 reads SGHTS; CDR2 reads YDEGEE. This CDR3 spans 14 amino acids. The V and J ends lost 0 bases and 4 bases respectively, with 10 bases between them. The CDR3 DNA sequence: TGTGCCAGCAGCTTGGTTCCCACGACCACTGAAGCTTTCTTT. Translation: CASSLVPTTTEAFF.

DNA for the CDR3: TGTGCCAGCAGTGAATCGCGGGGGGACAAGACCCAGTACTTC. Translated, it gives CASSESRGDKTQYF. The chain has TRBV2 and TRBJ2-5; TRBD2 agrees at 8 bases. The CDR3 loop spans 14 amino acids. The germline V gene has CDR1 SNHLY and CDR2 FYNNEI. V shed 2 bases, J shed 6 bases, and the junction held 5 bases outside the gene matches.

This chain joins TRBV19 and TRBJ2-5, with D perhaps being TRBD1 or TRBD2 (6 bases each). The V and J ends lost 6 bases and 4 bases respectively, with 15 bases between them. Germline V gene sequence: CDR1 LNHDA, CDR2 SQIVND (reference sequence). The CDR3 has 14 amino acids. This chain's CDR3 is CASSLGGRVETQYF. The CDR3 nucleotides read TGTGCCAGTAGCTTGGGGGGCCGGGTAGAGACCCAGTACTTC.

The chain recombines TRBV5-1 with TRBJ1-6; TRBD1 aligns across 8 bases. The CDR3 length is 17 residues. Germline loops: CDR1 SGHRS, CDR2 YFSETQ. Trimming removed 4 bases from V and 6 bases from J; junction bases left unmatched: 12. The DNA for the CDR3 is TGCGCCAGCAGCCCGGACGTCAGGGGGCAGGGTAATTCACCCCTCCACTTT. Translating gives CASSPDVRGQGNSPLHF. Full variable domain (rest looked up from reference TRBV5-1 and TRBJ1-6): KAGVTQTPRYLIKTRGQQVTLSCSPISGHRSVSWYQQTPGQGLQFLFEYFSETQRNKGNFPGRFSGRQFSNSRSEMNVSTLELGDSALYLCASSPDVRGQGNSPLHFGNGTRLTVT.

The chain combines TRBV10-2 with TRBJ1-1, with TRBD1 identical over 8 bases. The CDR3 runs to 11 residues. With V trimmed by 10 bases and J by 8 bases, 6 bases remained unmatched. The V gene's germline CDR1 is WSHSY and CDR2 SAAADI. The CDR3 loop is CATNRQGEAFF. The CDR3 DNA reads TGCGCCACGAATCGACAGGGGGAAGCTTTCTTT.

The chain has TRBV25-1 and TRBJ2-5; weak D call: TRBD1 (5 bases). This CDR3 contains 13 residues. The V end was cut by 6 bases, the J end by 4 bases, with 12 bases between. Looked up from germline, CDR1 is MGHDK and CDR2 is SYGVNS. The CDR3 DNA is TGTGCCAGCAGGAGCAGGGTTGGAGAGACCCAGTACTTC. This translates into CASRSRVGETQYF.

With regard to this clone: One end of the junction fails to match germline, which may point to a read error. This rearrangement joins TRBV6-1 to TRBJ2-4; TRBD1 aligns across 7 bases. The germline V gene encodes CDR1 MNHNS and CDR2 SASEGT. The CDR3 spans 14 residues. The CDR3: CASGETGVKNIQYF. Here the CDR3 DNA reads TGTGCCAGCGGTGAAACAGGGGTCAAAAACATTCAGTACTTC.

V is TRBV6-2 or TRBV6-3 and J is TRBJ1-1, with a tentative D call TRBD1 (5 bases). Germline CDR1 and CDR2: MNHEY and SVGEGT. The CDR3 has 12 amino acids. The V gene lost 5 bases and the J gene lost 3 bases, with 7 bases spanning the gap. For the CDR3, the DNA is TGTGCCAGCAGTCGGGACGACACTGAAGCTTTCTTT. Its translation is CASSRDDTEAFF.

This clone was counted a few times. This chain links TRBV3-1 (or the pseudogene TRBV3-2) with TRBJ1-3; D ambiguous. The CDR3 is 12 amino acids. Trimming took 5 bases from V and 4 from J, leaving 6 bases between them. CDR1 LGHDT and CDR2 YNNKEL come from the germline V gene (reference sequence). The CDR3 region has the DNA TGTGCCAGCAGCTTACAGGGAAACACCATATATTTT. Residues: CASSLQGNTIYF.

The V call is TRBV4-3, the J call TRBJ2-5, with 8 positions matching TRBD2. Losses at the gene ends were 0 bases for V and 5 bases for J; bases not matched to a gene: 8. This CDR3 spans 16 amino acids. Germline V lookup: CDR1 LGHNA, CDR2 YSLEER. The CDR3 DNA reads TGCGCCAGCAGCCAAGAGTACAGCGGGGGAAGGGAGACCCAGTACTTC. Amino acids: CASSQEYSGGRETQYF.

This rearrangement joins TRBV19 to TRBJ1-1; 7 bases agree with TRBD1. The CDR3 has 14 amino acids. Germline CDR1 is LNHDA and CDR2 is SQIVND (reference sequence). Unmatched junction bases numbered 3, after V lost 4 bases and J lost 1 base. The CDR3 here is CASSTGQPNTEAFF. The CDR3, as DNA: TGTGCCAGTAGTACGGGACAGCCGAACACTGAAGCTTTCTTT.

CDR3 nucleotides: TGTGCCAGCTCCCAAACCTTGGGGGTTTCGAACACCGGGGAGCTGTTTTTT. Its translation: CASSQTLGVSNTGELFF. The chain employs TRBV18 and TRBJ2-2; D is perhaps TRBD1 or TRBD2 (5 bases each). V was clipped by 6 bases and J by 0 bases, with 17 bases between them. This CDR3 has 17 residues. Germline lookup yields CDR1 KGHSH and CDR2 LQKENI.

The rearrangement links TRBV28 to TRBJ1-6; D is undetermined. Between the trimmed V and J ends, which lost 3 bases and 7 bases, there was a span of 10 bases. The germline V gene has CDR1 MDHEN and CDR2 SYDVKM. The CDR3 extends over 14 amino acids. CDR3 in amino acids: CASSFRVENSPLHF. The CDR3 DNA is TGTGCCAGCAGTTTCCGAGTGGAGAATTCACCCCTCCACTTT.

The chain recombines TRBV2 with TRBJ1-1; D unresolved. The CDR3 loop spans 13 amino acids. V lost 4 bases and J 0 bases, leaving 6 bases between the germline ends. Germline CDR1 and CDR2: SNHLY and FYNNEI. The CDR3 nucleotides read TGTGCCAGCAGTGCTGAAGTGAACACTGAAGCTTTCTTT. Protein sequence: CASSAEVNTEAFF.

V usage is TRBV20-1 and J usage is TRBJ1-1, with 8 bases fitting TRBD1. The V gene end was trimmed by 3 bases and the J gene end by 4 bases; junction bases not matched to a gene: 7. Germline loops: CDR1 DFQATT, CDR2 SNEGSKA (reference sequence). The CDR3 has 14 residues. CDR3 sequence (DNA): TGCAGTGCTAGTCCCCGCACAGGGGGCACTGAAGCTTTCTTT. It translates to CSASPRTGGTEAFF.

This clone came up a few times. The chain couples TRBV6-2 or TRBV6-3 to TRBJ1-6, with a tentative D call TRBD1 (5 bases). This CDR3 has 14 residues. In germline, CDR1 is MNHEY, CDR2 SVGEGT. The V end was cut by 4 bases, the J end by 8 bases, with 12 bases between. The CDR3 loop is CASSFDGQYSPLHF. CDR3 bases: TGTGCCAGCAGTTTCGACGGACAATATTCACCCCTCCACTTT.

The J gene is TRBJ1-5, the V gene TRBV9; no definite D call. V lost 0 bases and J 5 bases, leaving 9 bases between the germline ends. Germline V gives CDR1 SGDLS, CDR2 YYNGEE. The length of the CDR3 is 14 residues. The CDR3 is CASSVDGFDQPQHF. The DNA of the CDR3 is TGTGCCAGCAGCGTAGACGGGTTTGATCAGCCCCAGCATTTT.

V is TRBV5-1 and J is TRBJ2-3; 7 nucleotides agree with TRBD1. The CDR3 has 16 residues. The J segment lost 3 bases and the V segment lost 0 bases, leaving 7 bases of the junction unmatched. CDR1 and CDR2 from the germline V gene are SGHRS and YFSETQ. The DNA for the CDR3 is TGCGCCAGCAGCTTGGGACAGGGACAATCAACAGATACGCAGTATTTT. This encodes CASSLGQGQSTDTQYF.

This sequence joins TRBV2 and TRBJ2-7; no firm D call. There are 11 residues in the CDR3. CDR1 SNHLY and CDR2 FYNNEI come from the germline V gene. V was pared by 8 bases and J by 5 bases, with 10 bases between. The CDR3 region is CASLFTHEQYV. In DNA form, the CDR3 reads TGTGCCAGCCTATTCACCCACGAGCAGTACGTC.